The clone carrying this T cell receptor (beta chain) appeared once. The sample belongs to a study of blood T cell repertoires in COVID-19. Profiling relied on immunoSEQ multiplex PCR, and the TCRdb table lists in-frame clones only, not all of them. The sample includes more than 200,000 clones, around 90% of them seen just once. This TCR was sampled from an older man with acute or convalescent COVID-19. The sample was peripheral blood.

The CDR3 DNA follows: TGTGCCAGCAGCTCCGTCGGACAGGGCAGATTTAATGAAAAACTGTTTTTT. Protein sequence: CASSSVGQGRFNEKLFF. The chain employs TRBV7-9 and TRBJ1-4; 8 nucleotides line up with TRBD1. CDR3 size: 17 residues. CDR1 is SEHNR and CDR2 is FQNEAQ in the germline V gene (reference sequence). Germline trimming cut 4 bases from V and 4 bases from J; bases unmatched to any gene: 11.